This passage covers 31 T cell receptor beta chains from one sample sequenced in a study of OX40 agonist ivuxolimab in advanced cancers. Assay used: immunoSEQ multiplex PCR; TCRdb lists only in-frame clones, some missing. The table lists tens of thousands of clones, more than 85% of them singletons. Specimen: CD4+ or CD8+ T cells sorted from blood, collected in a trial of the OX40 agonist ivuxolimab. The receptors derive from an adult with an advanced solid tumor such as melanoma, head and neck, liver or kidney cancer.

The CDR3 loop reads CASSYVGRITDTQYF. The CDR3 region has the DNA TGTGCCAGCAGTTATGTGGGACGTATCACAGATACGCAGTATTTT. The chain links TRBV6-6 to TRBJ2-3; possibly TRBD1 or TRBD2 for D (5 bases each). The CDR3 runs 15 residues. Germline V gene data show CDR1 as MNHNY and CDR2 as SVGAGI (reference sequence). Between the trimmed V and J ends, which lost 3 bases and 2 bases, there was a span of 12 bases.

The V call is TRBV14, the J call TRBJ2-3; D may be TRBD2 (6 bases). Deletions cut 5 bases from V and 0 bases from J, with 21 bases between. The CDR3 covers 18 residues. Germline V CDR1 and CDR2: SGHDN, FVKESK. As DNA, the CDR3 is TGTGCCAGCAGCGCAAGCGGAGGAGGGTCCTCTAGCACAGATACGCAGTATTTT. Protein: CASSASGGGSSSTDTQYF.

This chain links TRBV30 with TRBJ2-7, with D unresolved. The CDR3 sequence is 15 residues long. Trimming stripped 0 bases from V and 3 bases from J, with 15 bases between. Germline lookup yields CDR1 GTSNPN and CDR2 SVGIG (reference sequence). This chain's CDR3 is CAWSVASAPGYEQYF. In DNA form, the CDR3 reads TGTGCCTGGAGTGTGGCCAGCGCCCCGGGCTACGAGCAGTACTTC.

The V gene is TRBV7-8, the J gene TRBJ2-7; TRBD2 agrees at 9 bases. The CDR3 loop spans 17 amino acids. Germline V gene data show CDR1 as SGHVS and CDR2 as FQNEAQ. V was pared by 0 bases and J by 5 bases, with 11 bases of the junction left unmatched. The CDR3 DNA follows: TGTGCCAGCAGCTTAGCGGTCTTCGGGACTAGCTTCCACGAGCAGTACTTC. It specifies CASSLAVFGTSFHEQYF.

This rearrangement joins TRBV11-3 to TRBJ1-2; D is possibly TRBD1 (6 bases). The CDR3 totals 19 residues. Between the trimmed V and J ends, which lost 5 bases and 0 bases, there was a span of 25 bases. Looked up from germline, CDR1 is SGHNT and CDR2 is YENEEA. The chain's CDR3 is CASSQSPRGHGNPNYGYTF. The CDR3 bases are TGTGCCAGCAGCCAATCCCCCAGGGGACATGGAAATCCTAACTATGGCTACACCTTC. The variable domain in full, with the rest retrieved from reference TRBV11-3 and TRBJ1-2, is EAGVVQSPRYKIIEKKQPVAFWCNPISGHNTLYWYLQNLGQGPELLIRYENEEAVDDSQLPKDRFSAERLKGVDSTLKIQPAELGDSAVYLCASSQSPRGHGNPNYGYTFGSGTRLTVV.

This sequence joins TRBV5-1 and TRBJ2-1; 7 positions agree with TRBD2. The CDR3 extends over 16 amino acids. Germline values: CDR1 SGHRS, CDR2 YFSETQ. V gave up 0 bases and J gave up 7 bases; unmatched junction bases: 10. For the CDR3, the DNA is TGCGCCAGCAGCTTGGGATGGGAGGGCCTGAGGAATGAGCAGTTCTTC. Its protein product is CASSLGWEGLRNEQFF.

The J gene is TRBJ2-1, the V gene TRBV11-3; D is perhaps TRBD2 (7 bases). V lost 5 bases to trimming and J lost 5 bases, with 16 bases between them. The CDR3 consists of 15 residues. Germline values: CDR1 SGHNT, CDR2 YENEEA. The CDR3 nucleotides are TGTGCCAGCAGCCTCATGGCGGGGGCCAACAATGAGCAGTTCTTC. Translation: CASSLMAGANNEQFF.

CDR3 residues: CASSQGRGRFF. In nucleotides, the CDR3 is TGCGCCAGCAGCCAAGGTAGGGGCCGGTTCTTC. The V gene is TRBV4-1, the J gene TRBJ2-1; D may be TRBD1 (5 bases). The germline V and J ends were trimmed by 1 base and 15 bases, with 10 bases remaining between them. Germline CDR1 and CDR2: MGHRA and YSYEKL. CDR3 length: 11 amino acids.

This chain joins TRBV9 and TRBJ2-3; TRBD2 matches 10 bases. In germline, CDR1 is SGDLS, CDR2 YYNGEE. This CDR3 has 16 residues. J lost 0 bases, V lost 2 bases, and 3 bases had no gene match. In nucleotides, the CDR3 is TGTGCCAGCAGCGTTACTAGCGGGGTTAGCACAGATACGCAGTATTTT. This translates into CASSVTSGVSTDTQYF. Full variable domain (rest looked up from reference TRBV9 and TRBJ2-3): DSGVTQTPKHLITATGQRVTLRCSPRSGDLSVYWYQQSLDQGLQFLIQYYNGEERAKGNILERFSAQQFPDLHSELNLSSLELGDSALYFCASSVTSGVSTDTQYFGPGTRLTVL.

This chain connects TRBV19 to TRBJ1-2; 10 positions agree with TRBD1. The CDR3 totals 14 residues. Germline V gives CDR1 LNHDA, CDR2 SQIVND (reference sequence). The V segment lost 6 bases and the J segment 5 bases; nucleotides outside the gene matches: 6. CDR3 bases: TGTGCCAGTAGCGACGGGACAGGGGTATATGGCTACACCTTC. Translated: CASSDGTGVYGYTF. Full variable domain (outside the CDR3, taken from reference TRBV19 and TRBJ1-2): DGGITQSPKYLFRKEGQNVTLSCEQNLNHDAMYWYRQDPGQGLRLIYYSQIVNDFQKGDIAEGYSVSREKKESFPLTVTSAQKNPTAFYLCASSDGTGVYGYTFGSGTRLTVV.

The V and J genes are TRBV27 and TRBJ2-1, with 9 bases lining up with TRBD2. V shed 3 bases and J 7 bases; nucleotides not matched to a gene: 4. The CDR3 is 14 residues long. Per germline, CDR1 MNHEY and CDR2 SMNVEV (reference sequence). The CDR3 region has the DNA TGTGCCAGCAGTTTTAGCGGGAGTCGTAATGAGCAGTTCTTC. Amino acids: CASSFSGSRNEQFF.

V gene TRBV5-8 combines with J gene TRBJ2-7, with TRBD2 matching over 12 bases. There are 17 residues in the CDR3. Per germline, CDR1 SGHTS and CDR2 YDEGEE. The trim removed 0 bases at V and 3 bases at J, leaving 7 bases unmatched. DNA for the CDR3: TGTGCCAGCAGCTTGGTCGTGACTAGCGGGAGTATCTACGAGCAGTACTTC. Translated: CASSLVVTSGSIYEQYF.

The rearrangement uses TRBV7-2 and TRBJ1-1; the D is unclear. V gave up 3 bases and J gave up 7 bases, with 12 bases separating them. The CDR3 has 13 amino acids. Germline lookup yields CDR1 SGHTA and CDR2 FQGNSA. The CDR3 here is CASSFSRASEAFF. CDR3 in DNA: TGTGCCAGCAGCTTCTCTCGGGCGAGTGAAGCTTTCTTT.

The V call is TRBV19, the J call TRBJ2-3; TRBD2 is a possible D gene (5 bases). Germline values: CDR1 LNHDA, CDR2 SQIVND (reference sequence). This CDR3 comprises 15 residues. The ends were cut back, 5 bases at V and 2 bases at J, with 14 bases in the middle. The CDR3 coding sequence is TGTGCCAGTAGTGGCCTGCTAGCTCACACAGATACGCAGTATTTT. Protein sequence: CASSGLLAHTDTQYF.

Here the CDR3 DNA reads TGCAGCGTGGACGTGGTTGAAAAACTGTTTTTT. This encodes CSVDVVEKLFF. The chain employs TRBV29-1 and TRBJ1-4; D is ambiguous. The germline gives CDR1 SQVTM, CDR2 ANQGSEA. Trimming left V 6 bases short and J 7 bases short, with 9 bases between. The CDR3 contains 11 residues.

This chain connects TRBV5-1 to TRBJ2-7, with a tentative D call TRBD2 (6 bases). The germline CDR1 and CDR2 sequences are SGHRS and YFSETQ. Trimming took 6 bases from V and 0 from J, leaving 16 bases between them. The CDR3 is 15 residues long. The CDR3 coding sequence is TGCGCCAGCACCCCGGGCGGGACTGGCTCCTACGAGCAGTACTTC. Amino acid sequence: CASTPGGTGSYEQYF.

CDR3 protein: CASISGSSDEQFF. CDR3 DNA: TGTGCCAGCATTAGCGGGAGCTCGGATGAGCAGTTCTTC. The chain carries TRBV6-1 and TRBJ2-1; 9 bases agree with TRBD2. This CDR3 has 13 residues. In germline, CDR1 is MNHNS, CDR2 SASEGT. V shed 7 bases and J 8 bases; nucleotides not matched to a gene: 6.

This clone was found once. In DNA, the CDR3 is TGTGCCAGCTCCCCCGGGACAGGGGTGTCGGTCATTCAGTACTTC. Amino acid sequence: CASSPGTGVSVIQYF. V is TRBV18 and J is TRBJ2-4, with TRBD1 identical over 10 bases. CDR1 and CDR2 (germline): KGHSH, LQKENI. CDR3 length: 15 amino acids. Unmatched junction bases numbered 11, after V lost 6 bases and J lost 9 bases.

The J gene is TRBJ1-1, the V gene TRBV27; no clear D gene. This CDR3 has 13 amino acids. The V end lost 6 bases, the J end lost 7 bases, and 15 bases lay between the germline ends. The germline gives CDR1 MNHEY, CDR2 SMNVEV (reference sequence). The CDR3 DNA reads TGTGCCAGCAGCCAAGCGGGGTCTAGTGAAGCTTTCTTT. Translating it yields CASSQAGSSEAFF.

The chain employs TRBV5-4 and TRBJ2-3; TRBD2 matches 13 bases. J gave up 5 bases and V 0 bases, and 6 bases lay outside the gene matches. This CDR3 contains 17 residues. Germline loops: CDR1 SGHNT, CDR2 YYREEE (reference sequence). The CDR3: CASSLGALAGGVDTQYF. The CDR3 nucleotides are TGTGCCAGCAGCTTGGGGGCACTAGCGGGAGGGGTAGATACGCAGTATTTT.

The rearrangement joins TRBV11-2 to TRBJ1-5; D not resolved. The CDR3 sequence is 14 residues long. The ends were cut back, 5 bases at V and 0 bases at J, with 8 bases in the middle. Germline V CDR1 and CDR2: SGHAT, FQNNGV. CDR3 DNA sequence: TGTGCCAGCAGCCCTAGTTATAGCAATCAGCCCCAGCATTTT. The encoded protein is CASSPSYSNQPQHF.

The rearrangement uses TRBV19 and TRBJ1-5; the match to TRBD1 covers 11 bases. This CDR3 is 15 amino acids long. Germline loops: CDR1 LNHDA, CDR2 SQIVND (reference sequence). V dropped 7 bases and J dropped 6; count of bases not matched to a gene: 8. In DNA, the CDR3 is TGTGCCAGTAAATCCGGGACAGGGGGGCTTCAGCCCCAGCATTTT. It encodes CASKSGTGGLQPQHF.

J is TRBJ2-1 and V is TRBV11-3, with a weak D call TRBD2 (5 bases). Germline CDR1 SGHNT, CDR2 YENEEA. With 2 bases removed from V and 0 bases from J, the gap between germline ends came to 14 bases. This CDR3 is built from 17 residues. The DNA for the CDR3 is TGTGCCAGCAGCTTACCCTTCGAACTAGGCTCCTACAATGAGCAGTTCTTC. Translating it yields CASSLPFELGSYNEQFF.

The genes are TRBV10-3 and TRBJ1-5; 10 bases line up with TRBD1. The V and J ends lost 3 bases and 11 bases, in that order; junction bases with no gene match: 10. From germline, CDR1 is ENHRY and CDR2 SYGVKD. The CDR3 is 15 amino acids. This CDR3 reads CAISDGTGAPGTQHF. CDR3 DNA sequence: TGTGCCATCAGTGACGGGACAGGGGCCCCAGGGACCCAGCATTTT.

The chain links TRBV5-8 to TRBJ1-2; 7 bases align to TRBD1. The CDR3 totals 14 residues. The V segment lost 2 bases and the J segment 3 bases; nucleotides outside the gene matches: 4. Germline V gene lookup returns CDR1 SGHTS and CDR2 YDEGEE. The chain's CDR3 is CASSFGDRDYGYTF. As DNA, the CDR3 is TGTGCCAGCAGCTTCGGTGACAGGGACTATGGCTACACCTTC.

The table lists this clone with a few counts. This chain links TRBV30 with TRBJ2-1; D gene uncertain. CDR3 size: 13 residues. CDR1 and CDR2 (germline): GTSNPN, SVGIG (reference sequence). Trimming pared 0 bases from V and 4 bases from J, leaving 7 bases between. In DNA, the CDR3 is TGTGCCTGGAGTGTTCACAAATACAATGAGCAGTTCTTC. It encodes CAWSVHKYNEQFF.

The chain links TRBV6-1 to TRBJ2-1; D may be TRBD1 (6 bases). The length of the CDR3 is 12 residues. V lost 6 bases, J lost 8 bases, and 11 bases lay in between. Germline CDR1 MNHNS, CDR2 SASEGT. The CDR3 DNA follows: TGTGCCAGCAGACTAGGGGGAGATGAGCAGTTCTTC. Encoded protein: CASRLGGDEQFF.

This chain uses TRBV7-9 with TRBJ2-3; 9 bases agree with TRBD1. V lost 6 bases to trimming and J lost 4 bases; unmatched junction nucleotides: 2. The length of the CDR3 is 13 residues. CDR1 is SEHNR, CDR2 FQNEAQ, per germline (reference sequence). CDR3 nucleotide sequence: TGTGCCAGCAGTAACAGGGGGCCAGATACGCAGTATTTT. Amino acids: CASSNRGPDTQYF. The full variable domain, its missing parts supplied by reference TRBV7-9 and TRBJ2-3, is DTGVSQNPRHKITKRGQNVTFRCDPISEHNRLYWYRQTLGQGPEFLTYFQNEAQLEKSRLLSDRFSAERPKGSFSTLEIQRTEQGDSAMYLCASSNRGPDTQYFGPGTRLTVL.

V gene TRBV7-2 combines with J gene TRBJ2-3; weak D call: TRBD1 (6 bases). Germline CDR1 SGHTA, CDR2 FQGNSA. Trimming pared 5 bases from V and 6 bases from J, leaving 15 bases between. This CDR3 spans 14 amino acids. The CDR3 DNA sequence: TGTGCCAGCAGCGTTACTACAGGGCGTGATACGCAGTATTTT. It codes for CASSVTTGRDTQYF.

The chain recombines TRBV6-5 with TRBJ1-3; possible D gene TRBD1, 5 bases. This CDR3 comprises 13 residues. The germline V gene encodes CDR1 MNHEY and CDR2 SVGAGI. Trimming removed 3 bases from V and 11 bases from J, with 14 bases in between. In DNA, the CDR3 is TGTGCCAGCAGTTATGGTGGGACGTCCCCCATATATTTT. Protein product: CASSYGGTSPIYF.

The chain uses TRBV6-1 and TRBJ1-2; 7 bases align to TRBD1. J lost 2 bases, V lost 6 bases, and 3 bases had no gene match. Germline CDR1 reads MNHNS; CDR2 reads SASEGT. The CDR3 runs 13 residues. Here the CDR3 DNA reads TGTGCCAGCAGACCGACAGGGAACTATGGCTACACCTTC. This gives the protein CASRPTGNYGYTF.